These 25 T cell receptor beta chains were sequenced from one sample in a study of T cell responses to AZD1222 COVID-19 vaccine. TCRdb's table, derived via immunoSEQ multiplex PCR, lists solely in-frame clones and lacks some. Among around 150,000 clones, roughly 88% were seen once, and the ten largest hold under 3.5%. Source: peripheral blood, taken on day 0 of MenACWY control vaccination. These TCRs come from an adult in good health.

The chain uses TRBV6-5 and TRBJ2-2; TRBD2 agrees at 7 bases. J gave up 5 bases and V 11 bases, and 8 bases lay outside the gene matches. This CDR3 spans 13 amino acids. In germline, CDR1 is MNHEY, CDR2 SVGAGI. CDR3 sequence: CAGGSSTTGELFF. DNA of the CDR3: TGTGCCGGCGGGAGTTCTACAACCGGGGAGCTGTTTTTT.

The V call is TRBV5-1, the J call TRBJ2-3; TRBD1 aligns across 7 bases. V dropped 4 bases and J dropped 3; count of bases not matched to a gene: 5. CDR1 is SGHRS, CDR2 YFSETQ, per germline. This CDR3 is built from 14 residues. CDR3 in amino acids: CASSAGTVTDTQYF. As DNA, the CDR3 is TGCGCCAGCAGCGCCGGGACAGTAACAGATACGCAGTATTTT.

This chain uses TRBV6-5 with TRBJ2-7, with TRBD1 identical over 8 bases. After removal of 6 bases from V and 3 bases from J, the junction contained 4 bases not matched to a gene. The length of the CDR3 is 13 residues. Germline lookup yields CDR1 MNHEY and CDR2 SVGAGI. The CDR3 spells CASSLGQGYEQYF. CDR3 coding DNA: TGTGCCAGCAGCCTTGGACAGGGCTACGAGCAGTACTTC.

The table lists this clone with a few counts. DNA of the CDR3: TGTGCCAGTAGTATAGCGACAATACCGGGACAGTTCAACTATGGCTACACCTTC. Translation gives CASSIATIPGQFNYGYTF. The chain uses TRBV19 and TRBJ1-2, with 7 bases aligning to TRBD1. V dropped 1 base and J dropped 2; count of bases not matched to a gene: 13. Germline V lookup: CDR1 LNHDA, CDR2 SQIVND (reference sequence). The CDR3 loop spans 18 amino acids.

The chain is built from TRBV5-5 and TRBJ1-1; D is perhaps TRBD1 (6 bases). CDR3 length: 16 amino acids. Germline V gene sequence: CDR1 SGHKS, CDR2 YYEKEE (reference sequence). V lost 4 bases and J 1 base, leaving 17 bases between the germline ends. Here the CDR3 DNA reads TGTGCCAGCAGCCCCGGACAGTTAGAGGGGAACACTGAAGCTTTCTTT. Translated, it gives CASSPGQLEGNTEAFF.

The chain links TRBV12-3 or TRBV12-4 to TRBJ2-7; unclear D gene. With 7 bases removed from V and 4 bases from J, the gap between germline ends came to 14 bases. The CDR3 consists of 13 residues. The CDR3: CASNLGWGYEQYF. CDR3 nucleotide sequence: TGTGCCAGCAACTTAGGTTGGGGTTACGAGCAGTACTTC.

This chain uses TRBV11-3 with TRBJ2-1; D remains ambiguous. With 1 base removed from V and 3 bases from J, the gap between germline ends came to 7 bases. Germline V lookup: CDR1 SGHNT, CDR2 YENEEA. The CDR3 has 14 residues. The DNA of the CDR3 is TGTGCCAGCAGCTTAGGTGTGGGCTACAATGAGCAGTTCTTC. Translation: CASSLGVGYNEQFF.

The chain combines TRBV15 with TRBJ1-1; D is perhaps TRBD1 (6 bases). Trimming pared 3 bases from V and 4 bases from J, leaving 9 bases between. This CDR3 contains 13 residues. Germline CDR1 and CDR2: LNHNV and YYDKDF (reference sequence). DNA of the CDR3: TGTGCCACCAGCAGGGCAGGGGTCACTGAAGCTTTCTTT. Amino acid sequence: CATSRAGVTEAFF.

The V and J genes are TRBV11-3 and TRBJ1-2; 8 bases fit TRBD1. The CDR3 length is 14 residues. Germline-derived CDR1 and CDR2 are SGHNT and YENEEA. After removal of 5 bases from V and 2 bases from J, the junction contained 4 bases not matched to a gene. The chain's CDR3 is CASSKDRGNYGYTF. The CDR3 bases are TGTGCCAGCAGCAAAGACAGGGGCAACTATGGCTACACCTTC.

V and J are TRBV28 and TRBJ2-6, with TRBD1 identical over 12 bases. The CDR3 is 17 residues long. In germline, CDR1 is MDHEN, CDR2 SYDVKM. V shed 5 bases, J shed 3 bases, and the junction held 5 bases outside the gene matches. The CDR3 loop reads CASSPGQGALGANVLTF. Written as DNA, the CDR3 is TGTGCCAGCAGTCCGGGACAGGGGGCTCTTGGGGCCAACGTCCTGACTTTC.

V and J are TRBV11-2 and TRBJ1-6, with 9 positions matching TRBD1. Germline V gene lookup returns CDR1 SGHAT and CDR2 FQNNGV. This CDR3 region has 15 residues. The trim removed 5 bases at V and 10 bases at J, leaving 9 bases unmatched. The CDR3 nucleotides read TGTGCCAGCAGCCCTTACAGGGGGCCGGGCTCACCCCTCCACTTT. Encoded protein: CASSPYRGPGSPLHF.

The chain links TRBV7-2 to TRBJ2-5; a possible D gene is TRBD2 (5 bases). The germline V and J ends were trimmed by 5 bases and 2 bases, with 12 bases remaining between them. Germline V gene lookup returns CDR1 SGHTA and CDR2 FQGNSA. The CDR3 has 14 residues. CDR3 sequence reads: CASSPRAKQETQYF. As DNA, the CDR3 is TGTGCCAGCAGCCCGCGGGCGAAACAAGAGACCCAGTACTTC.

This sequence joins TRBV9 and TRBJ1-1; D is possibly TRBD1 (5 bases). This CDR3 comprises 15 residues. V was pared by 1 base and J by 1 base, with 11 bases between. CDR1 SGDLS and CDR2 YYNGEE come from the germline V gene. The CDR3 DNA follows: TGTGCCAGCAGCGTACTAGTTGACAGGAACACTGAAGCTTTCTTT. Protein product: CASSVLVDRNTEAFF.

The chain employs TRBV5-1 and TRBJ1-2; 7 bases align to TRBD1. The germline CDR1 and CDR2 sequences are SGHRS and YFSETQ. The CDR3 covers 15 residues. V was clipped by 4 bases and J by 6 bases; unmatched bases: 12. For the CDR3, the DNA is TGCGCCAGCAGCCCAGGGCCGGAGGGGGCTCATGGCTACACCTTC. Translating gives CASSPGPEGAHGYTF.

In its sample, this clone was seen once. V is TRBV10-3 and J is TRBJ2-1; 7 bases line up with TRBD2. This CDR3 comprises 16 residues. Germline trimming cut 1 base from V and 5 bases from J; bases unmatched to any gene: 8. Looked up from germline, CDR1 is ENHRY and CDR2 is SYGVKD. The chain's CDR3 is CAISEWAGVGHNEQFF. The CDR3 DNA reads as TGTGCCATCAGTGAGTGGGCGGGAGTGGGGCACAATGAGCAGTTCTTC.

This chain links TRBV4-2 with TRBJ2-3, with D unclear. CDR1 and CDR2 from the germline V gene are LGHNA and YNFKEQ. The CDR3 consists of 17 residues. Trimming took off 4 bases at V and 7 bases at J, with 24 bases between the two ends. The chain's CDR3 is CASSREAAGTMTYTQYF. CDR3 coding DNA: TGTGCCAGCAGCCGGGAAGCAGCAGGTACGATGACTTATACGCAGTATTTT.

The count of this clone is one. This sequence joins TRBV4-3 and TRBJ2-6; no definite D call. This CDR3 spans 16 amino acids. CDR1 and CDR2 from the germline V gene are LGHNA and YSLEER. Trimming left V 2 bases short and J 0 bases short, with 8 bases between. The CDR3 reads CASSQTVSSGANVLTF. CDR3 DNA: TGCGCCAGCAGCCAAACGGTGAGCTCTGGGGCCAACGTCCTGACTTTC.

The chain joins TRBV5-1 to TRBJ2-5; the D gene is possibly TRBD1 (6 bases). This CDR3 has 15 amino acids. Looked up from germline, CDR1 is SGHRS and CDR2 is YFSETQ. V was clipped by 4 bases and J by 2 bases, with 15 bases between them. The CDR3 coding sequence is TGCGCCAGCAGCCCCCAGGACCAGGGGCAAGAGACCCAGTACTTC. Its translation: CASSPQDQGQETQYF.

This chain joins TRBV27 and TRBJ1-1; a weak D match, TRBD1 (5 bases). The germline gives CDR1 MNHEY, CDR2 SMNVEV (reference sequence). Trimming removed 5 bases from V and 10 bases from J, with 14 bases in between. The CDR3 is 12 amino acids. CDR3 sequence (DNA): TGTGCCAGCAGTCCTTATGGGGGTACAGCTTTCTTT. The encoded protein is CASSPYGGTAFF.

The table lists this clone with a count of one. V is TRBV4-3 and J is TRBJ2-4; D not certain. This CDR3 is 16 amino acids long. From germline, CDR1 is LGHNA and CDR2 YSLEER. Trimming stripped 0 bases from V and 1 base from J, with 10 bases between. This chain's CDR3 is CASSQDWGGAKNIQYF. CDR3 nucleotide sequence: TGCGCCAGCAGCCAAGATTGGGGTGGGGCCAAAAACATTCAGTACTTC.

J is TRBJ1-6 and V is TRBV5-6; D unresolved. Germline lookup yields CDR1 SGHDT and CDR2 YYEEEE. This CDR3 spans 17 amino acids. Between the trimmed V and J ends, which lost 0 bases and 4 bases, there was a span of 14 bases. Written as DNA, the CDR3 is TGTGCCAGCAGCTTGGCGGTGGAACATTTATATAATTCACCCCTCCACTTT. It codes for CASSLAVEHLYNSPLHF.

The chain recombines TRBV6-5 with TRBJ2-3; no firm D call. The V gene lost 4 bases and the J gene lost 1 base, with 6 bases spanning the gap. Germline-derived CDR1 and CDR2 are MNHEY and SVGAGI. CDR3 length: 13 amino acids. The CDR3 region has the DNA TGTGCCAGCAGTTTGCAGGGCACAGATACGCAGTATTTT. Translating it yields CASSLQGTDTQYF.

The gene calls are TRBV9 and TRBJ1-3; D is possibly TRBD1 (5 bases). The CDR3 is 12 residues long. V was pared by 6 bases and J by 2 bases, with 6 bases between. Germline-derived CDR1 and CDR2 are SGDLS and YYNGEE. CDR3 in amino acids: CASTGTGNTIYF. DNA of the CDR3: TGTGCCAGCACAGGGACTGGAAACACCATATATTTT.

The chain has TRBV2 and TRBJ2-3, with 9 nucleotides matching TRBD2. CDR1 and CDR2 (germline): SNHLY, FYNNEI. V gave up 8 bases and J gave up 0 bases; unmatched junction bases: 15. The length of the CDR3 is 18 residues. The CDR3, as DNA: TGTGCCAGCCAGAGTAGCCTAGCGGGATCCACTAGCACAGATACGCAGTATTTT. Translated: CASQSSLAGSTSTDTQYF.

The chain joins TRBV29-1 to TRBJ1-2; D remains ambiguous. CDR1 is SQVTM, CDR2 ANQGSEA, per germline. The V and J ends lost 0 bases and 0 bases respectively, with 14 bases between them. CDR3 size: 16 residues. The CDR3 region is CSVEDPAEGSNYGYTF. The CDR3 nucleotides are TGCAGCGTTGAAGATCCGGCGGAGGGATCTAACTATGGCTACACCTTC.